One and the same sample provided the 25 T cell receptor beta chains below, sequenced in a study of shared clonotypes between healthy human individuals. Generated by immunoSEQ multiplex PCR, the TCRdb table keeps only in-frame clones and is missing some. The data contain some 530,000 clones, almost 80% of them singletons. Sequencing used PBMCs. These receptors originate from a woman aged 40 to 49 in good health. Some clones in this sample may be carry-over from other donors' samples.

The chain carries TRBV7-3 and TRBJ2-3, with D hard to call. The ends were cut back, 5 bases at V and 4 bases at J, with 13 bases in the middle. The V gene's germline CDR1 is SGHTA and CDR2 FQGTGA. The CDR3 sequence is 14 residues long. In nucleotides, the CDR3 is TGTGCCAGCAGCCTGAGTAGTGCCTCAGATACGCAGTATTTT. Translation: CASSLSSASDTQYF.

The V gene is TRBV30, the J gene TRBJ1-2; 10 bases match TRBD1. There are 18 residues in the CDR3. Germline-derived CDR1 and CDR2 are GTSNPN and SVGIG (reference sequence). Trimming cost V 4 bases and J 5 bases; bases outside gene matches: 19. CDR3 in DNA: TGTGCCTGGACCCAGGAAGTTGGACAGGGGGTGGTGGGGTATGGCTACACCTTC. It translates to CAWTQEVGQGVVGYGYTF.

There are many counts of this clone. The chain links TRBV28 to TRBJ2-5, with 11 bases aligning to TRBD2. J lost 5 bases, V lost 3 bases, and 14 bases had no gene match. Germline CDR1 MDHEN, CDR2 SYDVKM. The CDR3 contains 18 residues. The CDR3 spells CASSLGLKRLAGRETQYF. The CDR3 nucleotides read TGTGCCAGCAGTTTGGGCTTAAAAAGACTAGCGGGGAGGGAGACCCAGTACTTC. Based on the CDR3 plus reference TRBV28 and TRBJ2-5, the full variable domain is DVKVTQSSRYLVKRTGEKVFLECVQDMDHENMFWYRQDPGLGLRLIYFSYDVKMKEKGDIPEGYSVSREKKERFSLILESASTNQTSMYLCASSLGLKRLAGRETQYFGPGTRLLVL.

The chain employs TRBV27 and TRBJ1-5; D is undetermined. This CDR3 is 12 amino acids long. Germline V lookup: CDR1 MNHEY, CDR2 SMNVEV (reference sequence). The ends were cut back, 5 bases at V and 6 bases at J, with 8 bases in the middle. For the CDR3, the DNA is TGTGCCAGCAGTCGGCGAGGTCAGCCCCAGCATTTT. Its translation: CASSRRGQPQHF.

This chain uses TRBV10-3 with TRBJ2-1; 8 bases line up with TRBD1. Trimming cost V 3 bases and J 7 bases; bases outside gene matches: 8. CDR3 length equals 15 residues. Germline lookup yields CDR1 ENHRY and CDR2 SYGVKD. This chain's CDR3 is CAISESVRGQNEQFF. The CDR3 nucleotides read TGTGCCATCAGTGAATCGGTCAGGGGGCAAAATGAGCAGTTCTTC.

The chain's CDR3 is CATQTRTNEKLFF. As DNA, the CDR3 is TGTGCCACCCAAACCCGGACTAATGAAAAACTGTTTTTT. This rearrangement joins TRBV28 to TRBJ1-4, with no clear D. CDR3 size: 13 residues. Per the germline V gene, CDR1 is MDHEN and CDR2 is SYDVKM. V dropped 10 bases and J dropped 2 bases, with 11 bases sitting between them.

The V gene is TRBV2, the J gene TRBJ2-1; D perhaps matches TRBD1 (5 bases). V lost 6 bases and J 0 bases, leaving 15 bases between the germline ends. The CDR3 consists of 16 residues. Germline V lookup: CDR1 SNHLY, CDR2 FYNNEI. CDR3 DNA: TGTGCCAGCAGAGCCACAACAGGAAACTCCTACAATGAGCAGTTCTTC. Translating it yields CASRATTGNSYNEQFF.

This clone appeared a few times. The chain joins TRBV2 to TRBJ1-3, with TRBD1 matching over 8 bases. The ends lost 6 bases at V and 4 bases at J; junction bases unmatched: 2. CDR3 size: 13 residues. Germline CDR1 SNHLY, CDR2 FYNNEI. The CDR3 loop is CASRDRVGNTIYF. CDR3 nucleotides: TGTGCCAGCAGGGACAGGGTCGGAAACACCATATATTTT.

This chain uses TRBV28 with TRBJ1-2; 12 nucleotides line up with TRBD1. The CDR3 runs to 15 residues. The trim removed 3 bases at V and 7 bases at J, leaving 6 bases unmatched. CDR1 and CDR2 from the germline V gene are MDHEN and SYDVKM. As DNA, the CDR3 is TGTGCCAGCAGTTTTTTGGGACAGGGGGCTCGTGGCTACACCTTC. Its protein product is CASSFLGQGARGYTF.

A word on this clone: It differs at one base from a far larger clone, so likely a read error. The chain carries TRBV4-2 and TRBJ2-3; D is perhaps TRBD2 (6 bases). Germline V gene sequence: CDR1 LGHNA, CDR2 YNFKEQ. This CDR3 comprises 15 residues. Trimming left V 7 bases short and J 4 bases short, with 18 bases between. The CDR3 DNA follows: TGTGCCAGCAACCCCGGACTAACAGACGCAGATACGCAGTATTTT. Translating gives CASNPGLTDADTQYF.

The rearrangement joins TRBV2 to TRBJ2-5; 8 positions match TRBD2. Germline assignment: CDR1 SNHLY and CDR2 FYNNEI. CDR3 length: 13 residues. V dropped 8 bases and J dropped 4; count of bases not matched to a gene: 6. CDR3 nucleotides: TGTGCCAGCCTGCCGGGACTAGTAGAGACCCAGTACTTC. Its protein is CASLPGLVETQYF.

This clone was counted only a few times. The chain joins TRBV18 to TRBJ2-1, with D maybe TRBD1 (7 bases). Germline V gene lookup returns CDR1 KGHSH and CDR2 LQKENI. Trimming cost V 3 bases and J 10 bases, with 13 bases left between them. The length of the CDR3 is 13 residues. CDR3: CASSPLRGEEQFF. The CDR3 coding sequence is TGTGCCAGCTCACCCCTCAGGGGGGAGGAGCAGTTCTTC.

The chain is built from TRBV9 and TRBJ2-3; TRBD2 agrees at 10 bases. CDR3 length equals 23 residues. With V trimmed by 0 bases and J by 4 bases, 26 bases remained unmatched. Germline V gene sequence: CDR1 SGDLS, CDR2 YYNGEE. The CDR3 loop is CASSVAGTGQAGGPRSSADTQYF. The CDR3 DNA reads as TGTGCCAGCAGCGTAGCGGGCACGGGACAAGCGGGAGGGCCTAGATCGAGCGCAGATACGCAGTATTTT.

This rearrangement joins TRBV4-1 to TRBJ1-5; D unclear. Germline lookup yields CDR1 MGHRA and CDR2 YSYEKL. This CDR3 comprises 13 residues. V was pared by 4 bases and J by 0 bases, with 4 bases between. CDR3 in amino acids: CASSLNSNQPQHF. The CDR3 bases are TGCGCCAGCAGCCTGAATAGCAATCAGCCCCAGCATTTT.

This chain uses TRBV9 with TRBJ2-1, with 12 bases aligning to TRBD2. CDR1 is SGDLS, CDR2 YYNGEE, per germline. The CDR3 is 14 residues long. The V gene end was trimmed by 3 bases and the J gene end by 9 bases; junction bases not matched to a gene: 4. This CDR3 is CASSGLAGEGEQFF. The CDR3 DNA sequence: TGTGCCAGCAGCGGACTAGCGGGAGAAGGTGAGCAGTTCTTC.

CDR3 in DNA: TGTGCCAGCAGCCGGACTGGGAACAATGAGCAGTTCTTC. Translation: CASSRTGNNEQFF. This chain links TRBV7-3 with TRBJ2-1, with TRBD2 as a possible D gene (5 bases). Trimming pared 5 bases from V and 5 bases from J, leaving 10 bases between. CDR3 length: 13 residues. Germline values: CDR1 SGHTA, CDR2 FQGTGA.

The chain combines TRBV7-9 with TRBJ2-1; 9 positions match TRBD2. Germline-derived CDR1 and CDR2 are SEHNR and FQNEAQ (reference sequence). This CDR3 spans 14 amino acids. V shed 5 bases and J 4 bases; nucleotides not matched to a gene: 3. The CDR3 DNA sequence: TGTGCCAGCAGCCCTAGCGGGGATTACAATGAGCAGTTCTTC. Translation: CASSPSGDYNEQFF.

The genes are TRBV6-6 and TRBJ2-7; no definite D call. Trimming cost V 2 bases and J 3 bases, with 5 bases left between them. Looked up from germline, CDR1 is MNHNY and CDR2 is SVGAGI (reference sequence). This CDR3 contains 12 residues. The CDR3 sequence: CASSYPNYEQYF. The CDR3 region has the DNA TGTGCCAGCAGTTACCCCAACTACGAGCAGTACTTC.

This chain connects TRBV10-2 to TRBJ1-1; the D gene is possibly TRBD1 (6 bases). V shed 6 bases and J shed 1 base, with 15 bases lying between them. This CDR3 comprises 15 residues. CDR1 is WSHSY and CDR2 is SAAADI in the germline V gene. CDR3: CASSPPIQGNTEAFF. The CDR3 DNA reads TGCGCCAGCAGCCCCCCCATACAGGGGAACACTGAAGCTTTCTTT.

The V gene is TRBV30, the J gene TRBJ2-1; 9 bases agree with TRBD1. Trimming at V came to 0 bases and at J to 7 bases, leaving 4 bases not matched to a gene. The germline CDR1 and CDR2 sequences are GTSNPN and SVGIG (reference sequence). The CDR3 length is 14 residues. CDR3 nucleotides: TGTGCCTGGAGTGTCGGGACAGGGTCAAATGAGCAGTTCTTC. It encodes CAWSVGTGSNEQFF.

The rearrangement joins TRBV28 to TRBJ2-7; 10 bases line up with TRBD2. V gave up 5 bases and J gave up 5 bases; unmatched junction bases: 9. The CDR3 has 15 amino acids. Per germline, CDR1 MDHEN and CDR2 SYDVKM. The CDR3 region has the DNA TGTGCCAGCAGTCCGCCAGCGGGAGGGCCCGACGAGCAGTACTTC. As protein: CASSPPAGGPDEQYF.

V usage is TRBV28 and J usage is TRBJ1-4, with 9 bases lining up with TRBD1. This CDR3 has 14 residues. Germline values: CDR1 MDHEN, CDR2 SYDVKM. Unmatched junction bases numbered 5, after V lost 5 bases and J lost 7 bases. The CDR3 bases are TGTGCCAGCAGTCGGACAGGGGCAATTGAAAAACTGTTTTTT. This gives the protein CASSRTGAIEKLFF.

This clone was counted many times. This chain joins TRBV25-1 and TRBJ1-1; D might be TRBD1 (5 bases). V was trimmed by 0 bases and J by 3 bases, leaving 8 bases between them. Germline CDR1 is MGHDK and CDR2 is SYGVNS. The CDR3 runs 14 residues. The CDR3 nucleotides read TGTGCCAGCAGTGAATATGTAGGGGACACTGAAGCTTTCTTT. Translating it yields CASSEYVGDTEAFF.

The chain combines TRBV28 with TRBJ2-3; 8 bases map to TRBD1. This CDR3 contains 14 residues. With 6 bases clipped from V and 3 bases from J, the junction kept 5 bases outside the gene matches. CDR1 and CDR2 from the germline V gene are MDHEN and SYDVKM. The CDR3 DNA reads TGTGCCAGCAGATCAGGGGGCAGGACAGATACGCAGTATTTT. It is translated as CASRSGGRTDTQYF.

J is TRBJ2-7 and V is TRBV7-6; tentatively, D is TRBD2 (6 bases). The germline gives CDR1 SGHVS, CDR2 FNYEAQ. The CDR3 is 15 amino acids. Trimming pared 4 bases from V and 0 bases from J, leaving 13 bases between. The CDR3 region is CASSSWGESSYEQYF. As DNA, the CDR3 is TGTGCCAGCAGCTCTTGGGGGGAGAGCTCCTACGAGCAGTACTTC.